These 32 T cell receptor beta chains came from one sample sequenced in a study of shared clonotypes between healthy human individuals. Method: immunoSEQ multiplex PCR; TCRdb's copy keeps in-frame clones and lacks some. The data contain 950,000 to 1,200,000 clones, roughly 80% of them singletons. Sequencing was performed on memory CD4+ T cells from PBMCs. As for subset: CD45RA-negative fraction. The receptors come from a man aged 18 to 30 in good health. Some clones in this sample may be carry-over from other donors' samples.

The chain is built from TRBV13 and TRBJ1-1; D gene ambiguous. The germline gives CDR1 PRHDT, CDR2 FYEKMQ (reference sequence). V lost 3 bases and J 2 bases, leaving 10 bases between the germline ends. The CDR3 contains 14 residues. This chain's CDR3 is CASSFQVGNTEAFF. The DNA of the CDR3 is TGTGCCAGCAGCTTCCAGGTTGGTAACACTGAAGCTTTCTTT.

The rearrangement links TRBV5-6 to TRBJ2-1; a possible D gene is TRBD1 (6 bases). The CDR3 length is 17 residues. The V end lost 1 base, the J end lost 9 bases, and 23 bases lay between the germline ends. Germline V gene sequence: CDR1 SGHDT, CDR2 YYEEEE. The CDR3 region is CASSLKATTNRGSEQFF. CDR3 nucleotide sequence: TGTGCCAGCAGCTTGAAGGCAACCACTAATAGGGGGAGTGAGCAGTTCTTC.

The V gene is TRBV29-1, the J gene TRBJ1-1; tentative D call: TRBD1 (6 bases). There are 13 residues in the CDR3. V lost 2 bases and J 6 bases, leaving 13 bases between the germline ends. Germline values: CDR1 SQVTM, CDR2 ANQGSEA. In nucleotides, the CDR3 is TGCAGCGTTGAAAGACAGGTGGTACCTGAAGCTTTCTTT. Its translation: CSVERQVVPEAFF.

The chain links TRBV5-8 to TRBJ1-2; the match to TRBD1 covers 7 bases. The germline V gene has CDR1 SGHTS and CDR2 YDEGEE. The CDR3 totals 15 residues. V was clipped by 3 bases and J by 8 bases; unmatched bases: 13. The chain's CDR3 is CASSSRDSMYAGYTF. CDR3 coding DNA: TGTGCCAGCAGCTCGCGGGACAGTATGTATGCGGGCTACACCTTC.

This clone was found a few times. The chain is built from TRBV7-9 and TRBJ2-1; D is undetermined. From germline, CDR1 is SEHNR and CDR2 FQNEAQ (reference sequence). The CDR3 has 13 amino acids. V was cut by 5 bases and J by 6 bases, with 11 bases left in between. This chain's CDR3 is CASSENSGNEQFF. In DNA, the CDR3 is TGTGCCAGCAGCGAGAATAGTGGCAATGAGCAGTTCTTC.

The V and J genes are TRBV4-1 and TRBJ1-1; 9 nucleotides align to TRBD1. In germline, CDR1 is MGHRA, CDR2 YSYEKL. The CDR3 loop spans 15 amino acids. Unmatched junction bases numbered 6, after V lost 2 bases and J lost 5 bases. CDR3 DNA sequence: TGCGCCAGCAGCCAACGCCGGACAGGGGTGACTGAAGCTTTCTTT. Translated, it gives CASSQRRTGVTEAFF.

The rearrangement links TRBV7-9 to TRBJ2-5; D perhaps matches TRBD1 (5 bases). The DNA end is a closer match to TRBJ2-7, so the J assignment may be wrong. This CDR3 is built from 11 residues. Per germline, CDR1 SEHNR and CDR2 FQNEAQ (reference sequence). The DNA for the CDR3 is TGTGCCAGCAACCCAGGGTACGAGCAGTACTTC. It translates to CASNPGYEQYF.

J is TRBJ2-5 and V is TRBV6-6, with D possibly being TRBD2 (5 bases). The CDR3 contains 14 residues. Germline assignment: CDR1 MNHNY and CDR2 SVGAGI (reference sequence). Trimming pared 4 bases from V and 5 bases from J, leaving 14 bases between. CDR3 sequence: CASSSNLARETQYF. The CDR3 bases are TGTGCCAGCAGTTCGAATCTAGCTCGGGAGACCCAGTACTTC.

The chain recombines TRBV5-1 with TRBJ2-5; D is unresolved. The V end was cut by 0 bases, the J end by 5 bases, with 11 bases between. CDR3 size: 14 residues. CDR1 is SGHRS and CDR2 is YFSETQ in the germline V gene. The CDR3 DNA reads TGCGCCAGCAGCTTGGAACCCTCATGGGAGACCCAGTACTTC. The encoded protein is CASSLEPSWETQYF.

This chain connects TRBV5-1 to TRBJ1-1; tentatively, D is TRBD1 (6 bases). CDR1 and CDR2 from the germline V gene are SGHRS and YFSETQ. The CDR3 totals 15 residues. Trimming cost V 4 bases and J 1 base, with 14 bases left between them. CDR3: CASSGLDRTNTEAFF. Written as DNA, the CDR3 is TGCGCCAGCAGCGGCTTAGACAGGACGAACACTGAAGCTTTCTTT.

This clone was detected once. The genes are TRBV2 and TRBJ2-2; 8 bases map to TRBD2. Germline trimming cut 6 bases from V and 4 bases from J; bases unmatched to any gene: 7. The CDR3 extends over 15 amino acids. Germline V gene data show CDR1 as SNHLY and CDR2 as FYNNEI. CDR3 DNA sequence: TGTGCCAGCAGCTTAGCGGGACCGGGCACCGGGGAGCTGTTTTTT. It codes for CASSLAGPGTGELFF.

This chain joins TRBV5-1 and TRBJ2-1, with D possibly being TRBD2 (5 bases). There are 13 residues in the CDR3. V was shortened by 0 bases and J by 12 bases, with 13 bases between the two germline ends. Germline assignment: CDR1 SGHRS and CDR2 YFSETQ. The CDR3 DNA reads as TGCGCCAGCAGCTTGGCCGCGGGTGCTCCGCAGTTCTTC. Protein sequence: CASSLAAGAPQFF.

The chain carries TRBV5-1 and TRBJ2-3; TRBD1 agrees at 8 bases. Looked up from germline, CDR1 is SGHRS and CDR2 is YFSETQ. This CDR3 has 15 residues. V trimming: 4 bases; J trimming: 0 bases; junction bases outside the gene matches: 4. CDR3 residues: CASSQGDRSTDTQYF. The CDR3 region has the DNA TGCGCCAGCAGCCAAGGGGACAGGAGCACAGATACGCAGTATTTT.

The rearrangement joins TRBV5-1 to TRBJ2-2; 9 positions agree with TRBD2. The CDR3 consists of 15 residues. Germline loops: CDR1 SGHRS, CDR2 YFSETQ. V lost 4 bases and J lost 7; bases outside the gene matches: 8. The CDR3 bases are TGCGCCAGCAGCGATAGCGGGAGCTTTGTCGGGGAGCTGTTTTTT. Protein product: CASSDSGSFVGELFF.

The CDR3 sequence: CASSPRTGKDGYTF. CDR3 DNA sequence: TGTGCCAGCTCACCACGAACCGGGAAGGATGGCTACACCTTC. This chain uses TRBV18 with TRBJ1-2; D is uncertain. V was pared by 1 base and J by 6 bases, with 12 bases between. Looked up from germline, CDR1 is KGHSH and CDR2 is LQKENI. The CDR3 totals 14 residues.

This clone was observed at least ten times. The chain is built from TRBV7-3 and TRBJ1-1; D is uncertain. This CDR3 contains 13 residues. Trimming left V 3 bases short and J 3 bases short, with 8 bases between. CDR1 and CDR2 from the germline V gene are SGHTA and FQGTGA. The CDR3 loop reads CASSFALDTEAFF. The DNA of the CDR3 is TGTGCCAGCAGCTTCGCCCTGGACACTGAAGCTTTCTTT. The whole variable domain, filled in from reference TRBV7-3 and TRBJ1-1, reads GAGVSQTPSNKVTEKGKYVELRCDPISGHTALYWYRQSLGQGPEFLIYFQGTGAADDSGLPNDRFFAVRPEGSVSTLKIQRTERGDSAVYLCASSFALDTEAFFGQGTRLTVV.

The chain recombines TRBV27 with TRBJ2-7; 7 bases fit TRBD2. Germline V gene data show CDR1 as MNHEY and CDR2 as SMNVEV (reference sequence). Unmatched junction bases numbered 4, after V lost 3 bases and J lost 2 bases. The CDR3 extends over 14 amino acids. DNA for the CDR3: TGTGCCAGCAGTTTCTCCGGGAGGCCCTACGAGCAGTACTTC. Translation: CASSFSGRPYEQYF.

The chain joins TRBV2 to TRBJ2-7, with D perhaps given as TRBD1 or TRBD2 (5 bases each). Trimming stripped 8 bases from V and 7 bases from J, with 15 bases between. CDR3 length: 12 residues. Germline loops: CDR1 SNHLY, CDR2 FYNNEI. CDR3 protein: CASRDPLGEQYF. The DNA for the CDR3 is TGTGCCAGCCGGGACCCCCTGGGAGAGCAGTACTTC.

Concerning this clone: Other nucleotide sequences from this sample produce the same CDR3. J is TRBJ2-5 and V is TRBV7-8, with TRBD1 identical over 8 bases. Germline assignment: CDR1 SGHVS and CDR2 FQNEAQ. The CDR3 extends over 14 amino acids. Germline trimming cut 4 bases from V and 2 bases from J; bases unmatched to any gene: 3. As DNA, the CDR3 is TGTGCCAGCAGCTCAGACAGGGGTCAAGAGACCCAGTACTTC. This encodes CASSSDRGQETQYF. Drawing the rest from reference TRBV7-8 and TRBJ2-5, the complete variable domain is GAGVSQSPRYKVAKRGQDVALRCDPISGHVSLFWYQQALGQGPEFLTYFQNEAQLDKSGLPSDRFFAERPEGSVSTLKIQRTQQEDSAVYLCASSSDRGQETQYFGPGTRLLVL.

A remark on this clone: Within the sample, other DNA sequences also encode this same CDR3. The rearrangement links TRBV30 to TRBJ2-1, with D maybe TRBD2 (5 bases). V lost 0 bases and J 6 bases, leaving 9 bases between the germline ends. The germline CDR1 and CDR2 sequences are GTSNPN and SVGIG (reference sequence). The CDR3 extends over 13 amino acids. The CDR3 region has the DNA TGTGCCTGGAGTGTAGGGCTAGCCAATGAGCAGTTCTTC. The encoded protein is CAWSVGLANEQFF.

This clone was picked up a small number of times. Other DNA sequences in the sample encode the same CDR3. The chain is built from TRBV5-1 and TRBJ2-1; D is ambiguous. Trimming removed 0 bases at V and 0 bases at J, with 1 base between. The CDR3 spans 13 residues. Germline values: CDR1 SGHRS, CDR2 YFSETQ. CDR3 nucleotides: TGCGCCAGCAGCTTGGCCTCCTACAATGAGCAGTTCTTC. This sequence encodes CASSLASYNEQFF.

This chain connects TRBV6-5 to TRBJ2-3, with 8 positions matching TRBD1. The CDR3 loop spans 14 amino acids. The V and J ends lost 6 bases and 0 bases, in that order; junction bases with no gene match: 2. Germline V gene lookup returns CDR1 MNHEY and CDR2 SVGAGI. The DNA of the CDR3 is TGTGCCAGCAGCGGGGACAGGAGCACAGATACGCAGTATTTT. Protein sequence: CASSGDRSTDTQYF.

This clone came up a few times. The chain uses TRBV2 and TRBJ1-2, with D possibly TRBD1 on 6 matching bases. Germline CDR1 reads SNHLY; CDR2 reads FYNNEI. The CDR3 runs 14 residues. V gave up 6 bases and J gave up 5 bases, with 16 bases separating them. The CDR3 DNA sequence: TGTGCCAGCAGCCTATCGACAGGAGGTTATGGCTACACCTTC. This translates into CASSLSTGGYGYTF.

The chain recombines TRBV19 with TRBJ1-1; weak D call: TRBD1 (6 bases). Germline lookup yields CDR1 LNHDA and CDR2 SQIVND (reference sequence). The CDR3 has 13 amino acids. V dropped 8 bases and J dropped 0 bases, with 10 bases sitting between them. DNA for the CDR3: TGTGCCAGTGTGCAGGGGATGAACACTGAAGCTTTCTTT. Amino acids: CASVQGMNTEAFF.

V is TRBV28 and J is TRBJ1-1; D unclear. The V end lost 5 bases, the J end lost 4 bases, and 17 bases lay between the germline ends. Germline CDR1 is MDHEN and CDR2 is SYDVKM. The length of the CDR3 is 15 residues. CDR3 sequence reads: CASSRGGGLSTEAFF. In DNA, the CDR3 is TGTGCCAGCAGTCGGGGTGGTGGGTTGAGCACTGAAGCTTTCTTT.

This clone showed up just a few times. V and J are TRBV30 and TRBJ1-1; D may be TRBD1 (5 bases). There are 14 residues in the CDR3. The germline V gene has CDR1 GTSNPN and CDR2 SVGIG (reference sequence). V was shortened by 0 bases and J by 4 bases, with 12 bases between the two germline ends. CDR3 residues: CAWSVLQESTEAFF. The CDR3 DNA reads as TGTGCCTGGAGTGTTCTACAGGAAAGCACTGAAGCTTTCTTT.

The chain employs TRBV4-1 and TRBJ2-3; D call uncertain. The J call is doubtful: the DNA matches TRBJ1-5 better. CDR3 length: 16 residues. CDR1 is MGHRA, CDR2 YSYEKL, per germline. CDR3 protein: CASSQGPSVVGDTQHF. Here the CDR3 DNA reads TGCGCCAGCAGCCAAGGTCCTTCGGTGGTAGGAGATACGCAGCATTTT.

This rearrangement joins TRBV7-2 to TRBJ2-3; D is uncertain. Trimming took 2 bases from V and 1 from J, leaving 10 bases between them. In germline, CDR1 is SGHTA, CDR2 FQGNSA. This CDR3 has 15 amino acids. The CDR3 loop reads CASSLTAWGTDTQYF. CDR3 nucleotides: TGTGCCAGCAGCTTAACGGCGTGGGGCACAGATACGCAGTATTTT.

Written as DNA, the CDR3 is TGTGCCAGCTCACCAGCAGATATGAACACTGAAGCTTTCTTT. Its translation: CASSPADMNTEAFF. V is TRBV18 and J is TRBJ1-1, with D unclear. V lost 2 bases, J lost 0 bases, and 7 bases lay in between. Germline loops: CDR1 KGHSH, CDR2 LQKENI. The CDR3 length is 14 residues. The entire variable domain, with the rest obtained from reference TRBV18 and TRBJ1-1, is as follows: NAGVMQNPRHLVRRRGQEARLRCSPMKGHSHVYWYRQLPEEGLKFMVYLQKENIIDESGMPKERFSAEFPKEGPSILRIQQVVRGDSAAYFCASSPADMNTEAFFGQGTRLTVV.

In the case of this clone: The identical CDR3 is also encoded by other nucleotide sequences in the sample. The CDR3 DNA reads as TGTGCCAGCAGCTTAGCAGTAGGGACCTACGAGCAGTACTTC. Its translation: CASSLAVGTYEQYF. The rearrangement joins TRBV7-2 to TRBJ2-7, with no clear D. The CDR3 has 14 amino acids. Germline assignment: CDR1 SGHTA and CDR2 FQGNSA. The V end lost 0 bases, the J end lost 2 bases, and 8 bases lay between the germline ends.

CDR3 in DNA: TGCGCCAGCAGCTTTGCACTAGCGGGAGAGATCGAGACCCAGTACTTC. Encoded protein: CASSFALAGEIETQYF. The chain carries TRBV5-1 and TRBJ2-5; 11 nucleotides align to TRBD2. Germline CDR1 SGHRS, CDR2 YFSETQ. V lost 2 bases and J lost 5; bases outside the gene matches: 8. The CDR3 contains 16 residues.

The chain uses TRBV15 and TRBJ2-3; D unresolved. CDR3 length equals 16 residues. CDR1 and CDR2 from the germline V gene are LNHNV and YYDKDF (reference sequence). V lost 0 bases and J lost 1, with 11 bases in between. CDR3 protein: CATSRDRRAGTDTQYF. Here the CDR3 DNA reads TGTGCCACCAGCAGAGATCGTCGGGCGGGCACAGATACGCAGTATTTT. The full variable domain, its missing parts supplied by reference TRBV15 and TRBJ2-3, is DAMVIQNPRYQVTQFGKPVTLSCSQTLNHNVMYWYQQKSSQAPKLLFHYYDKDFNNEADTPDNFQSRRPNTSFCFLDIRSPGLGDTAMYLCATSRDRRAGTDTQYFGPGTRLTVL.